The present entry profiles one T cell receptor beta chain with its context. This CDR3 has 14 residues. The germline gives CDR1 SGHRS, CDR2 YFSETQ. Between the trimmed V and J ends, which lost 0 bases and 2 bases, there was a span of 8 bases. This sample was included in a study of a mutant IDH1 vaccine in newly diagnosed glioma. Study-level information: Treated patients had a mean age of 40.4 years and an approximately 62% male, roughly 40% female split. Patients' prior therapy spanned radiotherapy, temozolomide, or both; most underwent both.

Indicated time point: baseline, week 1 (first vaccination visit). The treatment: pre-vaccination baseline after standard-of-care therapy. The protocol was immunoSEQ multiplex PCR, while the TCRdb copy is restricted to in-frame clones and leaves out a portion. The sample yields under 35,000 clones, approximately 90% seen once. The specimen comprised PBMCs, sampled from a glioma patient treated with radiotherapy, temozolomide or both. The receptor was isolated from a woman in her thirties or forties with glioma. V gene TRBV5-1 combines with J gene TRBJ1-2; D is possibly TRBD1 (5 bases). CDR3 nucleotides: TGCGCCAGCAGCTTGGAGGGGCAGAACTATGGCTACACCTTC. Translating gives CASSLEGQNYGYTF.